Given below is one T cell receptor (beta chain) in context. The sample is drawn from a study of a mutant IDH1 vaccine in newly diagnosed glioma. Looking at the study overall: Receipt of radiotherapy, temozolomide, or both preceded the study, and most received both.

Time point defined: baseline, week 1 (first vaccination visit). Stated treatment: pre-vaccination baseline after standard-of-care therapy. The table came from immunoSEQ multiplex PCR; TCRdb's copy has only in-frame clones and leaves some out. The sample includes just under 95,000 clones, around 77% seen only once; the top ten take less than 8.5%. The CDR3 is made up of 14 amino acids. The V gene lost 5 bases and the J gene lost 5 bases, with 13 bases spanning the gap. From germline, CDR1 is SGHTA and CDR2 FQGNSA. The gene calls are TRBV7-2 and TRBJ2-1; D might be TRBD2 (6 bases). The sequence was collected from a man aged 35 to 55 with glioma. The specimen comprised PBMCs, sampled from a glioma patient treated with radiotherapy, temozolomide or both. The CDR3 coding sequence is TGTGCCAGCAGCCCGAGCCCGGGGGACAATGAGCAGTTCTTC. As protein: CASSPSPGDNEQFF.